Presented here are 20 T cell receptor beta chains from one specimen sequenced in a study of blood T cell repertoires in COVID-19. Sequencing was performed with immunoSEQ multiplex PCR; in TCRdb, only in-frame clones are kept and a portion is missing. This table holds around 250,000 clones, 75% to 85% found once. The specimen was PBMCs or T cells enriched from blood (not recorded which). The receptors derive from a woman in her forties or fifties with acute COVID-19.

CDR3 sequence: CASSKIDTQYF. CDR3 DNA sequence: TGTGCCAGCAGCAAAATAGATACGCAGTATTTT. The chain recombines TRBV2 with TRBJ2-3; D is ambiguous. V lost 6 bases, J lost 5 bases, and 6 bases lay in between. The CDR3 length is 11 residues. The germline V gene has CDR1 SNHLY and CDR2 FYNNEI.

The DNA for the CDR3 is TGTGCCAGCAGCCACCCCCTCACCCGGACAGTCCGAAGGGCATCTAAACTGTTTTTT. This encodes CASSHPLTRTVRRASKLFF. The chain couples TRBV4-2 to TRBJ1-4; possible D gene TRBD1, 6 bases. With 3 bases removed from V and 11 bases from J, the gap between germline ends came to 31 bases. Germline V lookup: CDR1 LGHNA, CDR2 YNFKEQ. This CDR3 comprises 19 residues.

This chain joins TRBV7-3 and TRBJ1-1, with 8 bases matching TRBD1. CDR1 is SGHTA and CDR2 is FQGTGA in the germline V gene. V gave up 6 bases and J gave up 2 bases; unmatched junction bases: 5. The CDR3 is made up of 14 amino acids. The CDR3 region is CASRAGQGNTEAFF. In DNA, the CDR3 is TGTGCCAGCAGGGCCGGACAGGGTAACACTGAAGCTTTCTTT.

CDR3 loop: CASSQDGGATDTQYF. The CDR3 region has the DNA TGTGCCAGCAGCCAAGATGGAGGCGCCACAGATACGCAGTATTTT. The V gene is TRBV3-1 (or the pseudogene TRBV3-2), the J gene TRBJ2-3, with D possibly matching TRBD2 (5 bases). The V gene's germline CDR1 is LGHDT and CDR2 YNNKEL (reference sequence). V lost 0 bases to trimming and J lost 2 bases, with 9 bases between them. The CDR3 sequence is 15 residues long.

The chain couples TRBV12-3 or TRBV12-4 to TRBJ1-2, with no clear D. The CDR3 consists of 13 residues. Trimming removed 8 bases from V and 7 bases from J, with 17 bases in between. The CDR3 nucleotides are TGTGCCAGCGGAGGAGGTGCAAGGGCTGGCTACACCTTC. Translating it yields CASGGGARAGYTF.

The chain uses TRBV10-3 and TRBJ1-6, with D tentatively TRBD1 (6 bases). V was shortened by 2 bases and J by 7 bases, with 9 bases between the two germline ends. From germline, CDR1 is ENHRY and CDR2 SYGVKD. This CDR3 spans 14 amino acids. The CDR3 here is CAISENRENSPLHF. CDR3 coding DNA: TGTGCCATCAGTGAGAACAGGGAGAATTCACCCCTCCACTTT.

This clone was found a few times. The chain has TRBV7-2 and TRBJ2-7; a weak D match, TRBD2 (6 bases). Trimming cost V 5 bases and J 3 bases, with 11 bases left between them. CDR3 length equals 13 residues. Germline CDR1 reads SGHTA; CDR2 reads FQGNSA. The CDR3 DNA is TGTGCCAGCAGCGACGCGGGGATCTACGAGCAGTACTTC. Translation gives CASSDAGIYEQYF.

For this clone: The germline gene is not matched at one end of the junction; a read error may be the cause. The rearrangement links TRBV7-7 to TRBJ2-3; possibly TRBD2 for D (6 bases). This CDR3 spans 15 amino acids. Germline V gene data show CDR1 as SSHAT and CDR2 as FNYEAQ (reference sequence). The CDR3 DNA is TGTGCTAGCAGCCCCGACGGGGGTAGCACAGATACGCAGTATTTT. Protein product: CASSPDGGSTDTQYF. Combining the CDR3 with reference TRBV7-7 and TRBJ2-3 gives the whole variable domain GAGVSQSPRYKVTKRGQDVTLRCDPISSHATLYWYQQALGQGPEFLTYFNYEAQPDKSGLPSDRFSAERPEGSISTLTIQRTEQRDSAMYRCASSPDGGSTDTQYFGPGTRLTVL.

About this clone: The same CDR3 arises from other DNA sequences in this sample as well. This chain connects TRBV13 to TRBJ1-6; TRBD1 is a possible D gene (5 bases). Germline-derived CDR1 and CDR2 are PRHDT and FYEKMQ (reference sequence). V was cut by 0 bases and J by 7 bases, with 7 bases left in between. The CDR3 consists of 14 residues. The CDR3 spells CASSLGGGNSPLHF. Here the CDR3 DNA reads TGTGCCAGCAGCTTAGGCGGGGGGAATTCACCCCTCCACTTT. The full variable domain, its missing parts supplied by reference TRBV13 and TRBJ1-6, is AAGVIQSPRHLIKEKRETATLKCYPIPRHDTVYWYQQGPGQDPQFLISFYEKMQSDKGSIPDRFSAQQFSDYHSELNMSSLELGDSALYFCASSLGGGNSPLHFGNGTRLTVT.

The J gene is TRBJ1-2, the V gene TRBV5-6; 11 bases map to TRBD1. This CDR3 is 14 amino acids long. Unmatched junction bases numbered 3, after V lost 2 bases and J lost 6 bases. Germline assignment: CDR1 SGHDT and CDR2 YYEEEE. CDR3 nucleotides: TGTGCCAGCAGCTTACCGGGACAGGGGGATGGCTACACCTTC. This encodes CASSLPGQGDGYTF.

The chain recombines TRBV11-2 with TRBJ2-7; TRBD1 matches 8 bases. With V trimmed by 4 bases and J by 10 bases, 9 bases remained unmatched. Germline V lookup: CDR1 SGHAT, CDR2 FQNNGV. This CDR3 is built from 13 residues. The DNA of the CDR3 is TGTGCCAGCAGCTCCCAGGGGGCCGATCCTCAGTACTTC. Amino acids: CASSSQGADPQYF.

The chain uses TRBV2 and TRBJ2-4, with D possibly matching TRBD1 (6 bases). Germline values: CDR1 SNHLY, CDR2 FYNNEI. The V and J ends lost 6 bases and 9 bases respectively, with 15 bases between them. The CDR3 loop spans 13 amino acids. CDR3 sequence reads: CASRNRVGVIQYF. The DNA of the CDR3 is TGTGCCAGCAGGAACAGGGTCGGAGTCATTCAGTACTTC.

This chain joins TRBV27 and TRBJ1-1; TRBD1 matches 9 bases. V lost 4 bases, J lost 5 bases, and 14 bases stayed unmatched. CDR3 length: 17 residues. Germline CDR1 reads MNHEY; CDR2 reads SMNVEV (reference sequence). The DNA for the CDR3 is TGTGCCAGCAGTTCCACCCGAAACAGGGGGCGCCTGACTGAAGCTTTCTTT. Its translation: CASSSTRNRGRLTEAFF.

This chain uses TRBV15 with TRBJ1-1, with D possibly being TRBD1 (5 bases). Between the trimmed V and J ends, which lost 0 bases and 7 bases, there was a span of 9 bases. Germline V gene sequence: CDR1 LNHNV, CDR2 YYDKDF (reference sequence). This CDR3 is 13 amino acids long. The CDR3 DNA reads as TGTGCCACCAGCAGAGATCAAGACAGTGAAGCTTTCTTT. Translating it yields CATSRDQDSEAFF. Supplemented by reference TRBV15 and TRBJ1-1, the full variable domain reads DAMVIQNPRYQVTQFGKPVTLSCSQTLNHNVMYWYQQKSSQAPKLLFHYYDKDFNNEADTPDNFQSRRPNTSFCFLDIRSPGLGDTAMYLCATSRDQDSEAFFGQGTRLTVV.

Remarks on this clone: Other DNA sequences in this sample translate to the same CDR3. The genes are TRBV30 and TRBJ1-5; D is unresolved. With 1 base removed from V and 3 bases from J, the gap between germline ends came to 7 bases. Germline values: CDR1 GTSNPN, CDR2 SVGIG (reference sequence). CDR3 length: 13 amino acids. The CDR3 DNA reads as TGTGCCTGGAGTGGCGGGGACAATCAGCCCCAGCATTTT. This codes for CAWSGGDNQPQHF.

The chain couples TRBV5-1 to TRBJ2-5; 9 bases align to TRBD1. Germline V CDR1 and CDR2: SGHRS, YFSETQ. CDR3 size: 15 residues. The J segment lost 2 bases and the V segment lost 4 bases, leaving 6 bases of the junction unmatched. Here the CDR3 reads CASSRGQGTQETQYF. The CDR3 bases are TGCGCCAGCAGCCGGGGACAGGGAACGCAAGAGACCCAGTACTTC. Together with reference TRBV5-1 and TRBJ2-5, the CDR3 gives the full variable domain: KAGVTQTPRYLIKTRGQQVTLSCSPISGHRSVSWYQQTPGQGLQFLFEYFSETQRNKGNFPGRFSGRQFSNSRSEMNVSTLELGDSALYLCASSRGQGTQETQYFGPGTRLLVL.

The chain links TRBV10-3 to TRBJ2-2; 7 bases line up with TRBD1. V was pared by 4 bases and J by 1 base, with 6 bases of the junction left unmatched. Germline V gives CDR1 ENHRY, CDR2 SYGVKD. The CDR3 is 16 amino acids. DNA of the CDR3: TGTGCCATCAGTGCCCGACAGGGCATGAACACCGGGGAGCTGTTTTTT. This sequence encodes CAISARQGMNTGELFF.

The count of this clone is one. The chain has TRBV9 and TRBJ2-3; TRBD2 agrees at 11 bases. Unmatched junction bases numbered 5, after V lost 0 bases and J lost 11 bases. Germline CDR1 SGDLS, CDR2 YYNGEE. The CDR3 loop spans 14 amino acids. The CDR3 sequence is CASSVELAGAQQYF. CDR3 coding DNA: TGTGCCAGCAGCGTAGAACTAGCGGGGGCCCAGCAGTATTTT. Based on the CDR3 plus reference TRBV9 and TRBJ2-3, the full variable domain is DSGVTQTPKHLITATGQRVTLRCSPRSGDLSVYWYQQSLDQGLQFLIQYYNGEERAKGNILERFSAQQFPDLHSELNLSSLELGDSALYFCASSVELAGAQQYFGPGTRLTVL.

The chain joins TRBV7-6 to TRBJ2-1, with TRBD1 matching over 12 bases. Looked up from germline, CDR1 is SGHVS and CDR2 is FNYEAQ. The V and J ends lost 5 bases and 10 bases, in that order; junction bases with no gene match: 3. The CDR3 has 13 residues. The DNA of the CDR3 is TGTGCCAGCAGCCGGGACAGGGGGCGAGAGCAGTTCTTC. Amino acid sequence: CASSRDRGREQFF.

Here the CDR3 DNA reads TGTGCCAGCAGTGAAATAGGACAGTTGAACACTGAAGCTTTCTTT. Protein product: CASSEIGQLNTEAFF. The chain is built from TRBV2 and TRBJ1-1; D possibly corresponds to TRBD1 (6 bases). Trimming shortened V by 2 bases and J by 0 bases, and 10 bases separated the two germline ends. CDR3 length: 15 residues. In germline, CDR1 is SNHLY, CDR2 FYNNEI.